This TCR beta chain was retrieved from a study of T cells in Graves' hyperthyroidism and ophthalmopathy. Amplification yielded TCR beta CDR3 regions, with RNA transcripts as the source. Initially, a first-round RT-PCR of the TCR CDR3 employed the HTBI primer set. One entry per CDR3 protein, called by TCRdb with MiXCR from the multiplex PCR reads. The table shows about 600,000 distinct CDR3 sequences, with more than 14% occurring only once. J gave up 7 bases and V 6 bases, and 7 bases lay outside the gene matches. CDR1 SQVTM and CDR2 ANQGSEA come from the germline V gene. CDR3 length: 14 amino acids. Study results and limitations: Model-based prediction identified ophthalmopathy a median around 6.5 months prior to its onset. Expanded thyroid clonotypes (above 0.001) were mostly also found in blood.

This clonotype was observed at least ten times. Its specificity is not known. The study included ophthalmopathy patients with Clinical Activity Score at least 3, NOSPECS grade at least 4 and duration under 3 months. Exclusion of patients followed from uncontrolled infection, other autoimmune disease, pregnancy or lactation. V usage is TRBV29-1 and J usage is TRBJ2-1; 12 positions agree with TRBD2. The sequence derives from a woman aged 50 to 60 with Graves' ophthalmopathy. The sequenced sample was blood. Here the CDR3 reads CSVATSGSVNEQFF. The CDR3 DNA reads as TGCAGCGTGGCGACTAGCGGGAGTGTAAATGAGCAGTTCTTC.